Listed below are T cell receptor beta chains from one sample, sequenced in a study of T cell responses to AZD1222 COVID-19 vaccine. Clones were sequenced by immunoSEQ multiplex PCR, and TCRdb holds only the in-frame ones, with some missing. This sample yields 150,000 to 200,000 clones, of which approximately 91% are seen a single time; approximately 1.8% belongs to the top ten. The sequencing used peripheral blood, collected 28 days after the second AZD1222 dose. These TCRs come from an adult who received the AZD1222 COVID-19 vaccine. The CDR3 runs from the conserved cysteine through the conserved F or W. A D gene is named only where the DNA matches it firmly. Rows may omit the clone size; those that give it use once, few, many or a size class.

clone size: few
V gene: TRBV19
D gene: -
J gene: TRBJ1-2
CDR3 protein: CASRDVMRRVYGYTF
CDR3 DNA: TGTGCCAGTAGAGACGTGATGCGGCGGGTCTATGGCTACACCTTC

clone size: -
V gene: TRBV9
D gene: TRBD1
J gene: TRBJ2-3
CDR3 protein: CASSVGRQGDTQYF
CDR3 DNA: TGTGCCAGCAGCGTAGGTCGACAGGGAGATACGCAGTATTTT

clone size: -
V gene: TRBV5-5
D gene: -
J gene: TRBJ1-6
CDR3 protein: CASSLDSLSSPLHF
CDR3 DNA: TGTGCCAGCAGCTTGGACTCCCTTTCTTCACCCCTCCACTTT

clone size: -
V gene: TRBV11-2
D gene: -
J gene: TRBJ2-2
CDR3 protein: CASSLLGSNTGELFF
CDR3 DNA: TGTGCCAGCAGCTTGTTAGGGTCGAACACCGGGGAGCTGTTTTTT

clone size: -
V gene: TRBV6-2/TRBV6-3
D gene: -
J gene: TRBJ1-1
CDR3 protein: CASSRVEEAFF
CDR3 DNA: TGTGCCAGCAGCCGGGTGGAAGAAGCTTTCTTT

clone size: -
V gene: TRBV2
D gene: TRBD1
J gene: TRBJ1-5
CDR3 protein: CASSGPGGLGNQPQHF
CDR3 DNA: TGTGCCAGCAGTGGGCCAGGGGGCTTGGGCAATCAGCCCCAGCATTTT

clone size: -
V gene: TRBV5-1
D gene: TRBD1
J gene: TRBJ2-1
CDR3 protein: CASSFSVGTEYNEQFF
CDR3 DNA: TGCGCCAGCAGCTTCTCTGTTGGGACAGAGTACAATGAGCAGTTCTTC

clone size: -
V gene: TRBV7-2
D gene: TRBD2
J gene: TRBJ2-5
CDR3 protein: CASGEGHLGTQYF
CDR3 DNA: TGTGCCAGCGGGGAGGGGCATCTGGGGACCCAGTACTTC

clone size: -
V gene: TRBV19
D gene: -
J gene: TRBJ1-4
CDR3 protein: CASSGQSGLYEKLFF
CDR3 DNA: TGTGCCAGTAGTGGACAGAGCGGATTGTATGAAAAACTGTTTTTT

clone size: -
V gene: TRBV21-1
D gene: -
J gene: TRBJ1-1
CDR3 protein: CASSKVVGGQGRLFPEAFF
CDR3 DNA: TGTGCCAGCAGCAAAGTTGTTGGGGGACAGGGGCGGCTGTTCCCTGAAGCTTTCTTT

clone size: -
V gene: TRBV18
D gene: -
J gene: TRBJ1-1
CDR3 protein: CASSPRENTEAFF
CDR3 DNA: TGTGCCAGCTCCCCCCGGGAGAACACTGAAGCTTTCTTT

clone size: -
V gene: TRBV9
D gene: -
J gene: TRBJ1-2
CDR3 protein: CASSVASGYGYTF
CDR3 DNA: TGTGCCAGCAGCGTAGCTAGTGGCTATGGCTACACCTTC

clone size: few
V gene: TRBV11-2
D gene: TRBD2
J gene: TRBJ2-7
CDR3 protein: CASSFGTTEQYF
CDR3 DNA: TGTGCCAGCAGCTTCGGGACTACCGAGCAGTACTTC

clone size: -
V gene: TRBV30
D gene: TRBD1
J gene: TRBJ1-6
CDR3 protein: CAWSLGTGGSPLHF
CDR3 DNA: TGTGCCTGGAGCCTAGGGACAGGGGGTTCACCCCTCCACTTT

clone size: -
V gene: TRBV30
D gene: -
J gene: TRBJ1-4
CDR3 protein: CAWSVGGTNEKLFF
CDR3 DNA: TGTGCCTGGAGTGTGGGGGGGACTAATGAAAAACTGTTTTTT

clone size: -
V gene: TRBV19
D gene: -
J gene: TRBJ2-5
CDR3 protein: CASSTQSGTGTQYF
CDR3 DNA: TGTGCCAGTAGTACTCAGTCGGGGACCGGGACCCAGTACTTC

clone size: -
V gene: TRBV23-1
D gene: -
J gene: TRBJ2-3
CDR3 protein: CASSQSSGTDTQYF
CDR3 DNA: TGCGCCAGCAGTCAATCTTCGGGCACAGATACGCAGTATTTT

clone size: -
V gene: TRBV4-1
D gene: TRBD1
J gene: TRBJ2-6
CDR3 protein: CASSQVGQGAPGANVLTF
CDR3 DNA: TGCGCCAGCAGCCAAGTGGGACAGGGGGCGCCTGGGGCCAACGTCCTGACTTTC

clone size: -
V gene: TRBV6-6
D gene: TRBD2
J gene: TRBJ2-7
CDR3 protein: CASSYAGRAAGEQYF
CDR3 DNA: TGTGCCAGCAGTTACGCCGGGAGGGCCGCTGGCGAGCAGTACTTC

clone size: -
V gene: TRBV10-3
D gene: TRBD1
J gene: TRBJ1-4
CDR3 protein: CATKPGQADEKLFF
CDR3 DNA: TGTGCCACCAAACCGGGACAGGCGGATGAAAAACTGTTTTTT

clone size: -
V gene: TRBV9
D gene: TRBD1
J gene: TRBJ1-2
CDR3 protein: CASSVLSGGKFYGYTF
CDR3 DNA: TGTGCCAGCAGCGTCCTATCAGGGGGCAAATTTTATGGCTACACCTTC

clone size: -
V gene: TRBV3-1/TRBV3-2
D gene: -
J gene: TRBJ2-2
CDR3 protein: CASSRGPEQGLSTGELFF
CDR3 DNA: TGTGCCAGCAGCCGAGGGCCTGAGCAGGGTTTATCCACCGGGGAGCTGTTTTTT

clone size: -
V gene: TRBV14
D gene: -
J gene: TRBJ1-1
CDR3 protein: CASSIQGNTEAFF
CDR3 DNA: TGTGCCAGCAGCATTCAGGGTAACACTGAAGCTTTCTTT

clone size: -
V gene: TRBV5-6
D gene: -
J gene: TRBJ1-1
CDR3 protein: CASSLERRDTEAFF
CDR3 DNA: TGTGCCAGCAGCTTGGAGCGCAGGGACACTGAAGCTTTCTTT

clone size: -
V gene: TRBV5-6
D gene: TRBD1
J gene: TRBJ1-2
CDR3 protein: CASTQGQGNYGYTF
CDR3 DNA: TGTGCCAGCACCCAGGGACAGGGAAACTATGGCTACACCTTC

clone size: -
V gene: TRBV28
D gene: -
J gene: TRBJ2-7
CDR3 protein: CASSSGLTYEQYF
CDR3 DNA: TGTGCCAGCAGTTCTGGGCTCACCTACGAGCAGTACTTC

clone size: -
V gene: TRBV6-1
D gene: TRBD1
J gene: TRBJ2-7
CDR3 protein: CASSERQGDNYEQYF
CDR3 DNA: TGTGCCAGCAGTGAAAGACAGGGCGACAACTACGAGCAGTACTTC

clone size: -
V gene: TRBV28
D gene: -
J gene: TRBJ2-7
CDR3 protein: CASSFSTGNYEQYF
CDR3 DNA: TGTGCCAGCAGTTTTAGTACAGGGAACTACGAGCAGTACTTC

clone size: -
V gene: TRBV28
D gene: -
J gene: TRBJ1-1
CDR3 protein: CASSLLTLRNTEAFF
CDR3 DNA: TGTGCCAGCAGTCTCCTCACTCTTAGGAACACTGAAGCTTTCTTT

clone size: -
V gene: TRBV4-1
D gene: -
J gene: TRBJ2-1
CDR3 protein: CASSLRSGADYNEQFF
CDR3 DNA: TGCGCCAGCAGCCTAAGGTCGGGGGCGGACTACAATGAGCAGTTCTTC

clone size: -
V gene: TRBV5-6
D gene: TRBD1
J gene: TRBJ1-1
CDR3 protein: CASSLGLTGPEAFF
CDR3 DNA: TGTGCCAGCAGCTTGGGTTTGACAGGGCCTGAAGCTTTCTTT

clone size: -
V gene: TRBV30
D gene: -
J gene: TRBJ2-7
CDR3 protein: CAWSLEGTYEQYF
CDR3 DNA: TGTGCCTGGAGTTTGGAGGGGACCTACGAGCAGTACTTC

clone size: -
V gene: TRBV2
D gene: -
J gene: TRBJ1-6
CDR3 protein: CAVTNQEAFNNSPLHF
CDR3 DNA: TGTGCCGTAACCAACCAAGAAGCGTTTAATAATTCACCCCTCCACTTT